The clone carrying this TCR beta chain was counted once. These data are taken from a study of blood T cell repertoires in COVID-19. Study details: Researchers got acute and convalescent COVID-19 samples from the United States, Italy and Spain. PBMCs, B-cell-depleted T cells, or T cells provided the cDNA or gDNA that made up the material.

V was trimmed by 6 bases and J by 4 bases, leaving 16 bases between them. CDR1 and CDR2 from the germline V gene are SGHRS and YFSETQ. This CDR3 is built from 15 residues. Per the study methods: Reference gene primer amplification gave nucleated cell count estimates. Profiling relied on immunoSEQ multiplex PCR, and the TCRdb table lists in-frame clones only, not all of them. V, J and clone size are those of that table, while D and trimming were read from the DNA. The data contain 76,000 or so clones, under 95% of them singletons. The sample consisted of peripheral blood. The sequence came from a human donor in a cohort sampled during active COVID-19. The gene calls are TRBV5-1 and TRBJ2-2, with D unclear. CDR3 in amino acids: CASTITTDGTGELFF. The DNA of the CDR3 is TGCGCCAGCACCATAACTACCGACGGCACCGGGGAGCTGTTTTTT.